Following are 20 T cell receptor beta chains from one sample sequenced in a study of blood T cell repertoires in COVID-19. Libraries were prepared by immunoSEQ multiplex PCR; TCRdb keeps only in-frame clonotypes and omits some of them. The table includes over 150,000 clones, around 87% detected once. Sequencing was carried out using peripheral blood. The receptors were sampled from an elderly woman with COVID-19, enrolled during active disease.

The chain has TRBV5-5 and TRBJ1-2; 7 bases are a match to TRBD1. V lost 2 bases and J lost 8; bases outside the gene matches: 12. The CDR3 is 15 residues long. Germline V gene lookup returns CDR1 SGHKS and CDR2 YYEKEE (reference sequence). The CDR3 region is CASSFPDRERYGYTF. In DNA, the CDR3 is TGTGCCAGCAGCTTCCCCGACAGGGAGCGGTACGGCTACACCTTC.

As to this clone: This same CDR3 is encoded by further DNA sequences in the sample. The CDR3 here is CASSPSSDRTDTQYF. CDR3 coding DNA: TGTGCCAGCAGCCCATCTAGTGACCGGACAGATACGCAGTATTTT. The rearrangement uses TRBV5-4 and TRBJ2-3; D is unclear. This CDR3 contains 15 residues. CDR1 and CDR2 from the germline V gene are SGHNT and YYREEE (reference sequence). Trimming stripped 4 bases from V and 3 bases from J, with 15 bases between. The variable domain in full, with the rest retrieved from reference TRBV5-4 and TRBJ2-3, is ETGVTQSPTHLIKTRGQQVTLRCSSQSGHNTVSWYQQALGQGPQFIFQYYREEENGRGNFPPRFSGLQFPNYSSELNVNALELDDSALYLCASSPSSDRTDTQYFGPGTRLTVL.

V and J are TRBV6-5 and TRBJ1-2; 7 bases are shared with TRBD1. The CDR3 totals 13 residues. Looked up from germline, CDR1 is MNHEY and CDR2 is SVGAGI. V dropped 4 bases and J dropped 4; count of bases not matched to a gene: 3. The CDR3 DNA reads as TGTGCCAGCAGTTGGGGGACAGCCTATGGCTACACCTTC. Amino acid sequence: CASSWGTAYGYTF.

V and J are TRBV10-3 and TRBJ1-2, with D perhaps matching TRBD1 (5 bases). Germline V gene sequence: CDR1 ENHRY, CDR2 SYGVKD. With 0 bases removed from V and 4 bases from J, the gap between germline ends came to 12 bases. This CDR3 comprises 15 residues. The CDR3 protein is CAISESAGVSYGYTF. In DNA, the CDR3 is TGTGCCATCAGTGAGTCTGCGGGGGTATCCTATGGCTACACCTTC.

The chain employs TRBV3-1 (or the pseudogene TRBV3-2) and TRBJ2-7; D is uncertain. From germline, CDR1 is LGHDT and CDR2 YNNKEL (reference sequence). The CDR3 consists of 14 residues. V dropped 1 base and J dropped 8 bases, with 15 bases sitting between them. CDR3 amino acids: CASSQGVSDGKQYF. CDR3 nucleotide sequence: TGTGCCAGCAGCCAAGGTGTGAGCGACGGCAAGCAGTACTTC.

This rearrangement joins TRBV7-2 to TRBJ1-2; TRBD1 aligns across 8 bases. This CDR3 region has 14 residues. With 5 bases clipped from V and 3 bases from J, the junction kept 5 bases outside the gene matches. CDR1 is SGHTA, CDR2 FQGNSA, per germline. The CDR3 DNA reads TGTGCCAGCAGCCCAGGACAGGGATACTATGGCTACACCTTC. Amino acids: CASSPGQGYYGYTF. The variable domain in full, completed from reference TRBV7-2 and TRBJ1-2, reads GAGVSQSPSNKVTEKGKDVELRCDPISGHTALYWYRQSLGQGLEFLIYFQGNSAPDKSGLPSDRFSAERTGGSVSTLTIQRTQQEDSAVYLCASSPGQGYYGYTFGSGTRLTVV.

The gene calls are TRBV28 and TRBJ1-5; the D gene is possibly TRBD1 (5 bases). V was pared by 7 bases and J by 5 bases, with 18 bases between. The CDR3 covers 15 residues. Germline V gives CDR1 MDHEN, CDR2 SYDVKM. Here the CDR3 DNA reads TGTGCCAGCAACTCACAATCGGGGGGATATCAGCCCCAGCATTTT. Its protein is CASNSQSGGYQPQHF. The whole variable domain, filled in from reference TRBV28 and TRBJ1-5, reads DVKVTQSSRYLVKRTGEKVFLECVQDMDHENMFWYRQDPGLGLRLIYFSYDVKMKEKGDIPEGYSVSREKKERFSLILESASTNQTSMYLCASNSQSGGYQPQHFGDGTRLSIL.

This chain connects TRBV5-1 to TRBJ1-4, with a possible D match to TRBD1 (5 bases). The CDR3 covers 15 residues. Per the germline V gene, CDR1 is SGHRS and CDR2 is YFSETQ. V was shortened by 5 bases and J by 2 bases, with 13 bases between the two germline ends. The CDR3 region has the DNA TGCGCCAGCAGTCAGGAGGGGCACACTAATGAAAAACTGTTTTTT. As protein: CASSQEGHTNEKLFF.

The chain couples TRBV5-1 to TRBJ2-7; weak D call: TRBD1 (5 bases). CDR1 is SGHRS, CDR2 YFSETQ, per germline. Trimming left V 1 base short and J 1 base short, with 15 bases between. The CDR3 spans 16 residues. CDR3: CASSLQVRANSYEQYF. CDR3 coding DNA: TGCGCCAGCAGCTTGCAGGTCAGGGCCAATTCCTACGAGCAGTACTTC.

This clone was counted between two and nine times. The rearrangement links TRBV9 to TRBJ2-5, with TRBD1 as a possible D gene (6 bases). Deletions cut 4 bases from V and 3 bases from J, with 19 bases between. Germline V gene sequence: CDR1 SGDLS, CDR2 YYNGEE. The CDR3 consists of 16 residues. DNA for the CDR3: TGTGCCAGCAGCTACCTAGGGGCAGGGGTGGAAGAGACCCAGTACTTC. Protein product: CASSYLGAGVEETQYF.

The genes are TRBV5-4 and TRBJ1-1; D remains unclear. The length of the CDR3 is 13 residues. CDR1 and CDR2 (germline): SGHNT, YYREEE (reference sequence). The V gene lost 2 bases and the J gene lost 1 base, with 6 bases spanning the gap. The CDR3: CASSFGRNTEAFF. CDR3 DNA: TGTGCCAGCAGCTTCGGTAGGAACACTGAAGCTTTCTTT.

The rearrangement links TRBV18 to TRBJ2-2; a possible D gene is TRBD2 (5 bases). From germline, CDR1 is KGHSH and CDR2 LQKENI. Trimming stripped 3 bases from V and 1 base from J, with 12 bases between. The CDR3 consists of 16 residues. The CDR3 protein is CASSPLAAGNTGELFF. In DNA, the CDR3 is TGTGCCAGCTCACCCCTGGCGGCGGGGAACACCGGGGAGCTGTTTTTT.

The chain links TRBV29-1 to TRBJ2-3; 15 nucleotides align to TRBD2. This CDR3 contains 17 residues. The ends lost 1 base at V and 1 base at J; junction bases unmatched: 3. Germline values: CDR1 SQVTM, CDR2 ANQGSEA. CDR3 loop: CSVEGRTSGRGTDTQYF. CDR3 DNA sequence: TGCAGCGTTGAAGGGAGGACTAGCGGGAGGGGCACAGATACGCAGTATTTT.

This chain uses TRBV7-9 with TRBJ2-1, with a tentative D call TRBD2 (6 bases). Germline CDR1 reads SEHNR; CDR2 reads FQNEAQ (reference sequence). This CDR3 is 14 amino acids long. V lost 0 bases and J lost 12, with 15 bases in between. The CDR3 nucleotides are TGTGCCAGCAGCTTAGCGGGGGGAATCCCCGGGCAGTTCTTC. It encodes CASSLAGGIPGQFF.

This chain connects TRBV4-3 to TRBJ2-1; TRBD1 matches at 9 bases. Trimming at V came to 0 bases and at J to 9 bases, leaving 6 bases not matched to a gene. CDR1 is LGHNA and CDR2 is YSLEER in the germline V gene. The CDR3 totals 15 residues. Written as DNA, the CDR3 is TGCGCCAGCAGCCAAGAGGGACAGGGTTTTGGTGAGCAGTTCTTC. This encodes CASSQEGQGFGEQFF.

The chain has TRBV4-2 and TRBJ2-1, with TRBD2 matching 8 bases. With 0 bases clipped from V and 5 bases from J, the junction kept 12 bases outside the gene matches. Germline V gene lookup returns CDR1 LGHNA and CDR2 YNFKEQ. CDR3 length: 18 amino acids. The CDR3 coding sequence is TGTGCCAGCAGCCAAGATCTTTTTCGCGGGAGGCCTCACAATGAGCAGTTCTTC. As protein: CASSQDLFRGRPHNEQFF.

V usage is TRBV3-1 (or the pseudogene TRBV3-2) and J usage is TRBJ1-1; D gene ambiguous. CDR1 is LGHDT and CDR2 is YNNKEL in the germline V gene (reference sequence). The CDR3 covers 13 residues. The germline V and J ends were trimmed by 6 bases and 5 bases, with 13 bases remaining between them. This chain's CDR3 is CASSLEGRTEAFF. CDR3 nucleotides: TGTGCCAGCAGTCTTGAAGGGAGAACTGAAGCTTTCTTT.

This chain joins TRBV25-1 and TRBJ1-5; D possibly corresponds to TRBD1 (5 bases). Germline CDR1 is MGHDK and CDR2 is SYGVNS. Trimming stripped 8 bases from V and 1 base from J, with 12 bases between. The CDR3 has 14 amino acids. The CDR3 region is CASQDGGSNQPQHF. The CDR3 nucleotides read TGTGCCAGCCAGGATGGGGGGAGCAATCAGCCCCAGCATTTT. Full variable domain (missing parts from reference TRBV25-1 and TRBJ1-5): EADIYQTPRYLVIGTGKKITLECSQTMGHDKMYWYQQDPGMELHLIHYSYGVNSTEKGDLSSESTVSRIRTEHFPLTLESARPSHTSQYLCASQDGGSNQPQHFGDGTRLSIL.

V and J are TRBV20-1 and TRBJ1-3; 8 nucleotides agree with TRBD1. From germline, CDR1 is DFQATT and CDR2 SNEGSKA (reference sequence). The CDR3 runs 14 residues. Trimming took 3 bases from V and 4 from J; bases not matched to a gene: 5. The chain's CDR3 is CSASQGAAGNTIYF. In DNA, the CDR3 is TGCAGTGCTAGTCAGGGGGCGGCAGGAAACACCATATATTTT.

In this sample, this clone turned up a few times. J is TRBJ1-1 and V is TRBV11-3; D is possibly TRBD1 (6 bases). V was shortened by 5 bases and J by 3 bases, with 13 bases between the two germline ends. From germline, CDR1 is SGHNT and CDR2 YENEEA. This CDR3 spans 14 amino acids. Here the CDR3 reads CASSPGGGDTEAFF. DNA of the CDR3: TGTGCCAGCAGCCCAGGAGGGGGGGACACTGAAGCTTTCTTT.